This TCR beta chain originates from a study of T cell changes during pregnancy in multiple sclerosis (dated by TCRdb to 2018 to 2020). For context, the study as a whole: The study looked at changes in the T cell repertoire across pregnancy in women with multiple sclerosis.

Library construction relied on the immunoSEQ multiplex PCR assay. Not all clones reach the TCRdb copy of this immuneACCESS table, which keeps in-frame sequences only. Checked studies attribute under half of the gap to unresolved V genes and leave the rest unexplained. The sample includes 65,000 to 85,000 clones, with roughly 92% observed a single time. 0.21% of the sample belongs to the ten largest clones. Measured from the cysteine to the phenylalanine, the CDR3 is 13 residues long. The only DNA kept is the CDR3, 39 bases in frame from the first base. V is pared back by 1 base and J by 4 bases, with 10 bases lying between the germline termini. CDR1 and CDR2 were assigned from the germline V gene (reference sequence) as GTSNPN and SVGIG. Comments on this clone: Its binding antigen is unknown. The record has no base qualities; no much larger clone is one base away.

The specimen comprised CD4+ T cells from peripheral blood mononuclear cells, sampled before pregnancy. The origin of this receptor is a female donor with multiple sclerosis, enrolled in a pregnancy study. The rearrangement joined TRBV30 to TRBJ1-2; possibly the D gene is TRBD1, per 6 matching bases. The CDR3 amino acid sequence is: CAWSEDSPYGYTF. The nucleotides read TGTGCCTGGAGTGAGGACAGCCCCTATGGCTACACCTTC. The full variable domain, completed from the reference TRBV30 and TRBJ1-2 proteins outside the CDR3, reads SQTIHQWPATLVQPVGSPLSLECTVEGTSNPNLYWYRQAAGRGLQLLFYSVGIGQISSEVPQNLSASRPQDRQFILSSKKLLLSDSGFYLCAWSEDSPYGYTFGSGTRLTVV.